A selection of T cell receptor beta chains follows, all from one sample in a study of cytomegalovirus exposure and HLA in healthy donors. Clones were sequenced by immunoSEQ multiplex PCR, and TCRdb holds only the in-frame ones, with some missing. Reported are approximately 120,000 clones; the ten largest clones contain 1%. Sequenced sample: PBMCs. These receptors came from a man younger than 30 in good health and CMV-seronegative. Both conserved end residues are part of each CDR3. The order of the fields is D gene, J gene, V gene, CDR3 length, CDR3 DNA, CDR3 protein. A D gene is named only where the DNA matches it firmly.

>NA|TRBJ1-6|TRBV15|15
TGTGCCACCAGCAGCCCGGACAGTTTTCATTCACCCCTCCACTTT
CATSSPDSFHSPLHF
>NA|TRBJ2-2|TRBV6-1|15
TGTGCCAGCAGTCGGGAAGTCTCCGGCCCGGGGGAGCTGTTTTTT
CASSREVSGPGELFF
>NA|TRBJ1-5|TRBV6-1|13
TGTGCCAGCAGCGAGACAGCCTACCAGCCCCAGCATTTT
CASSETAYQPQHF
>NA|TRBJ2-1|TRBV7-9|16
TGTGCCAGCAGCTTAGGTGACAGGAGCTCCTACAATGAGCAGTTCTTC
CASSLGDRSSYNEQFF
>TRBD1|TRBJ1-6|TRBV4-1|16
TGCGCCAGCAGCCTCTCGGTGGGGACAGTTAATTCACCCCTCCACTTT
CASSLSVGTVNSPLHF
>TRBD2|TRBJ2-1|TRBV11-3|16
TGTGCCAGCAGCCCCTCGTCTAGCGGGGTTGACAATGAGCAGTTCTTC
CASSPSSSGVDNEQFF
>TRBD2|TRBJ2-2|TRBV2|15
TGTGCCAGACGAGCTAGCGGGAGGGTGACCGGGGAGCTGTTTTTT
CARRASGRVTGELFF
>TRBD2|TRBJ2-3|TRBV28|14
TGTGCCACCACAGCGGGAGCGTCGGGAGATACGCAGTATTTT
CATTAGASGDTQYF
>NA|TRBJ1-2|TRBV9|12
TGTGCCAGCAGCGCAGCTAACTATGGCTACACCTTC
CASSAANYGYTF
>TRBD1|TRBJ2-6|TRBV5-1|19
TGCGCCAGCAGCGCGAACCCGGGACAGACGCCCTCTGGGGCCAACGTCCTGACTTTC
CASSANPGQTPSGANVLTF
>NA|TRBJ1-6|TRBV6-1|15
TGTGCCAGCAGTGATTGGGGGGGGAGGAGTTCACCCCTCCACTTT
CASSDWGGRSSPLHF
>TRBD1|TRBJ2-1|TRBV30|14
TGTGCCTGCTCTGACAGGGGGGGCACAAATGAGCAGTTCTTC
CACSDRGGTNEQFF
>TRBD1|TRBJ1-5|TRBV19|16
TGTGCCAGTAGTATAAGGACAGGGGGAGGACGACAGCCCCAGCATTTT
CASSIRTGGGRQPQHF
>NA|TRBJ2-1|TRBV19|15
TGTGCCAGTAGTAGTTGGGGAGGTATCGACAATGAGCAGTTCTTC
CASSSWGGIDNEQFF
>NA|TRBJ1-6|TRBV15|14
TGTGCCACCAGCAGAGAAGATCGGAATTCACCCCTCCACTTT
CATSREDRNSPLHF
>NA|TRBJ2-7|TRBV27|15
TGTGCCAGCAGTTTATCAGCGGCGAGCTCCTACGAGCAGTACTTC
CASSLSAASSYEQYF
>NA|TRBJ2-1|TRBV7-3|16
TGTGCCAGCAGCTTACTCCCACTAGGCTCCTACAATGAGCAGTTCTTC
CASSLLPLGSYNEQFF
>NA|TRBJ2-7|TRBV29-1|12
TGCAGCGTTGTGAAGGGGACATACGAGCAGTACTTC
CSVVKGTYEQYF
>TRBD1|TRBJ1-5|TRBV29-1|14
TGCAGCGTCCAAGTTCAGGGGGCCGATCAGCCCCAGCATTTT
CSVQVQGADQPQHF
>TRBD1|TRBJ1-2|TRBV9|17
TGTGCCAGCAGCCCCCACCCTACAGGGGGTCTTAACTATGGCTACACCTTC
CASSPHPTGGLNYGYTF
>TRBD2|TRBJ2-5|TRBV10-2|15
TGCGCCACCGATGTGGATCCCGACCCGGGGGGGACCCAGTACTTC
CATDVDPDPGGTQYF
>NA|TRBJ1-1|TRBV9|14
TGTGCCAGCAGCGGCTGGGAGGGGGACACTGAAGCTTTCTTT
CASSGWEGDTEAFF
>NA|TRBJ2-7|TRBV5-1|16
TGCGCCAGCAGCCCCGGGCCCAGGACAGCGACCTACGAGCAGTACTTC
CASSPGPRTATYEQYF
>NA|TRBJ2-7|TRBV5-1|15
TGCGCCAGCAGCTTGGTCCCGGGAAAGGGCCTGGAGCAGTACTTC
CASSLVPGKGLEQYF
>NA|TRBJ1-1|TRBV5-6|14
TGTGCCAGCAGCTTGGGACAGACGAACACTGAAGCTTTCTTT
CASSLGQTNTEAFF
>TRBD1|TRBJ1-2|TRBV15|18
TGTGCCACCAGCAGAGTTTTCGGGACAGGGGGCGATGACTATGGCTACACCTTC
CATSRVFGTGGDDYGYTF
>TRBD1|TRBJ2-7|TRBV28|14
TGTGCCAGCAGTTCCTCCGGGACAGCATACGAGCAGTACTTC
CASSSSGTAYEQYF
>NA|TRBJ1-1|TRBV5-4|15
TGTGCCAGCAGCCCAAGCCAAAAGGTAGGGAGAGAAGCTTTCTTT
CASSPSQKVGREAFF
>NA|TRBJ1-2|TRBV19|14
TGTGCCAGTACCACCGATACAGCACGCTATGGCTACACCTTC
CASTTDTARYGYTF
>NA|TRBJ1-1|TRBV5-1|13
TGCGCCAGCATCCAAACTCGCGGGGCTGAAGCTTTCTTT
CASIQTRGAEAFF
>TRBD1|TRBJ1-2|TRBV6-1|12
TGTGCCAGCAGTGAATTAGGGGGCGGCTACACCTTC
CASSELGGGYTF
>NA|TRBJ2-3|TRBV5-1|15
TGCGCCAGCAGCTTCGCGGAGGAAGCTTCGTATACGCAGTATTTT
CASSFAEEASYTQYF
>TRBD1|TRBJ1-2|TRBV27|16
TGTGCCAGCAGTTCCAACGACAGGGGGCTGTTCGATGGCTACACCTTC
CASSSNDRGLFDGYTF
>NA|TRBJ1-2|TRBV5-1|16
TGCGCCAGCAGCCCCGGGACAACCCTAACTAACTATGGCTACACCTTC
CASSPGTTLTNYGYTF
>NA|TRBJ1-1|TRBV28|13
TGTGCCAGCCGTCCCCGGGGGTCCACTGAAGCTTTCTTT
CASRPRGSTEAFF
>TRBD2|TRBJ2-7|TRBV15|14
TGTGCCACCACCCCTAGCGGGAGTGAGTACGAGCAGTACTTC
CATTPSGSEYEQYF
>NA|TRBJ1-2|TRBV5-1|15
TGCGCCAGCAGCTTGATTCCAGGGGTTAACTATGGCTACACCTTC
CASSLIPGVNYGYTF
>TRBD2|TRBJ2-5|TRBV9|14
TGTGCCAGCAGCGCCTATTCTAGCGGCGAGACCCAGTACTTC
CASSAYSSGETQYF
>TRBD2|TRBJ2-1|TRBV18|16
TGTGCCAGCTCACGGGAGGGTCAACTCTCATACAATGAGCAGTTCTTC
CASSREGQLSYNEQFF
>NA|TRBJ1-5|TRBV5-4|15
TGTGCCAGCAGCTTGACGCCGACTGGCAATCAGCCCCAGCATTTT
CASSLTPTGNQPQHF
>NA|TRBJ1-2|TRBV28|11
TGTGCCTCAAGCACTCTCTATGGCTACACCTTC
CASSTLYGYTF
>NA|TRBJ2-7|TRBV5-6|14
TGTGCCAGCAGCTTGGGCAGGGGCTCCTACGAGCAGTACTTC
CASSLGRGSYEQYF
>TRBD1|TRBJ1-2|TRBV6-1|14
TGTGCCAGCAGTGAAGGGGGGACAGGTTATGGCTACACCTTC
CASSEGGTGYGYTF
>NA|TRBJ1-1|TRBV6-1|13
TGTGCCAGCAGGGCAGGTCTGAACACTGAAGCTTTCTTT
CASRAGLNTEAFF
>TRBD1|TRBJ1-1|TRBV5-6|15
TGTGCCAGCAGCCGACGGACAGGCTTCAACACTGAAGCTTTCTTT
CASSRRTGFNTEAFF
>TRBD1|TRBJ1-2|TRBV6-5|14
TGTGCCAGCCGAAAGGGACAGGTCAACTATGGCTACACCTTC
CASRKGQVNYGYTF
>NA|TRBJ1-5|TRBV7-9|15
TGTGCCAGCAGCCGCTCGGGACACGATAATCAGCCCCAGCATTTT
CASSRSGHDNQPQHF
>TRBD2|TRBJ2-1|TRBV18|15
TGTGCCAGCTCACCACCGACTAGCGGGTACAATGAGCAGTTCTTC
CASSPPTSGYNEQFF
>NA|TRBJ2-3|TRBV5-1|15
TGCGCCAGCAGCTCTGGAGTGCGGCTCACAGATACGCAGTATTTT
CASSSGVRLTDTQYF
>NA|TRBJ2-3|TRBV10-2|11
TGCGCCAGCACAAGCACAGATACGCAGTATTTT
CASTSTDTQYF
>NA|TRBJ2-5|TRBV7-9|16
TGTGCCAGCAGCTTAACACCAACGGGGTTTGGCGAGACCCAGTACTTC
CASSLTPTGFGETQYF
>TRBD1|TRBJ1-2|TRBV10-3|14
TGTGCCATCAAAGGGACAGAGACTAACTATGGCTACACCTTC
CAIKGTETNYGYTF
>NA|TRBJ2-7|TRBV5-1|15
TGCGCCAGCACTTCCACGCTACCCCTTGGAGAAGAGCAGTACTTC
CASTSTLPLGEEQYF
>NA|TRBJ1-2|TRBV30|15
TGTGCCTGGAAACCAATGGGAGTGACGGACGGTGGCTACACCTTC
CAWKPMGVTDGGYTF
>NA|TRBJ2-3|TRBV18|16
TGTGCCAGCTCACAAAGGACTGGAGACAGCACAGATACGCAGTATTTT
CASSQRTGDSTDTQYF
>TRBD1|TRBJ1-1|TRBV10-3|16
TGTGCCATCAGTGGACAGCCCGGGACAGCTAACACTGAAGCTTTCTTT
CAISGQPGTANTEAFF
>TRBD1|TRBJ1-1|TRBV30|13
TGTGCCTGGAGTGGACAGGGAAACACTGAAGCTTTCTTT
CAWSGQGNTEAFF